The entry that follows covers one TCR beta chain sequence. Study processing details: Estimates of nucleated cell counts were drawn from the amplification of reference gene primers. The table came from immunoSEQ multiplex PCR; TCRdb's copy has only in-frame clones and leaves some out. V and J calls plus clone size are reproduced from that table; the DNA served to infer D and trimming. This sample has around 260,000 clones, with more than 85% found just once. The sample comes from a study of blood T cell repertoires in COVID-19. Study summary: Sites across the United States, Italy and Spain contributed samples from acute and convalescent COVID-19.

The CDR3 covers 14 residues. Germline trimming cut 8 bases from V and 3 bases from J; bases unmatched to any gene: 8. From germline, CDR1 is MDHEN and CDR2 SYDVKM. This chain uses TRBV28 with TRBJ2-7; TRBD1 aligns across 9 bases. The sequenced material came from peripheral blood. This receptor was taken from a man in his late teens or twenties with active or convalescent COVID-19. The CDR3: CASGGGQGFYEQYF. CDR3 nucleotides: TGTGCCAGCGGGGGGGGACAGGGCTTCTACGAGCAGTACTTC.